This passage covers 2 T cell receptor beta chains from one sample sequenced in a study of CD8+CD57+ T cells in acquired aplastic anemia. According to the study, genomic DNA was the template for TCR beta VDJ and CDR3 profiling. TCRdb re-called the reads with MiXCR, one entry per CDR3 protein. The data show about 170,000 distinct CDR3 sequences, 55% to 75% seen once. Sample: sorted CD4+, CD8+, or CD8+CD57+ T cells (not recorded which) from PBMCs. The receptor source for this set is a human donor in good health.

This clonotype has just a few counts. The rearrangement uses TRBV20-1 and TRBJ1-1; TRBD1 matches 9 bases. Trimming at V came to 3 bases and at J to 12 bases, leaving 5 bases not matched to a gene. The CDR3 is 11 residues long. Germline loops: CDR1 DFQATT, CDR2 SNEGSKA (reference sequence). CDR3 coding DNA: TGCAGTGCTAGGAGGGGACAGGGAACTTTCTTT. It yields the protein CSARRGQGTFF.

This chain links TRBV7-9 with TRBJ1-1; TRBD1 might be the D (5 bases). Germline CDR1 reads SEHNR; CDR2 reads FQNEAQ (reference sequence). V gave up 1 base and J gave up 11 bases, with 20 bases separating them. This CDR3 contains 15 residues. The CDR3 DNA sequence: TGTGCCAGCAGCTTAGGGCTAAGCATAGGGGATGAGGCTTTCTTT. It is translated as CASSLGLSIGDEAFF. Combining the CDR3 with reference TRBV7-9 and TRBJ1-1 gives the whole variable domain DTGVSQNPRHKITKRGQNVTFRCDPISEHNRLYWYRQTLGQGPEFLTYFQNEAQLEKSRLLSDRFSAERPKGSFSTLEIQRTEQGDSAMYLCASSLGLSIGDEAFFGQGTRLTVV.